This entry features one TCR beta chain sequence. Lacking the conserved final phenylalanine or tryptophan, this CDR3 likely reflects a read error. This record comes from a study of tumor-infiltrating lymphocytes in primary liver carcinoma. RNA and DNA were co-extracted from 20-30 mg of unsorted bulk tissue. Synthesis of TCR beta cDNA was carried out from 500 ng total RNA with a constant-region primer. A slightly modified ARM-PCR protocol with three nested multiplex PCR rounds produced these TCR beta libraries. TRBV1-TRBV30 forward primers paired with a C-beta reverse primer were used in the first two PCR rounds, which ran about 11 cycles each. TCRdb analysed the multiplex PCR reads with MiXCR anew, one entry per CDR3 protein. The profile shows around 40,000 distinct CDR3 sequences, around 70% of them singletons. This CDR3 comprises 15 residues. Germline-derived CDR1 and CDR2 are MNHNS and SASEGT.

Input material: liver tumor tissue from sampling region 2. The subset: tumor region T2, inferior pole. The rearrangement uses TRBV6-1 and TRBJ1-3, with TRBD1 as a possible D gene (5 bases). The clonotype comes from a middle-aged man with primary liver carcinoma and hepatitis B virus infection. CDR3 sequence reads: CASGPGTASGSTIYS. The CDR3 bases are TGTGCCAGCGGACCAGGGACGGCCTCTGGAAGCACCATATATTCT.